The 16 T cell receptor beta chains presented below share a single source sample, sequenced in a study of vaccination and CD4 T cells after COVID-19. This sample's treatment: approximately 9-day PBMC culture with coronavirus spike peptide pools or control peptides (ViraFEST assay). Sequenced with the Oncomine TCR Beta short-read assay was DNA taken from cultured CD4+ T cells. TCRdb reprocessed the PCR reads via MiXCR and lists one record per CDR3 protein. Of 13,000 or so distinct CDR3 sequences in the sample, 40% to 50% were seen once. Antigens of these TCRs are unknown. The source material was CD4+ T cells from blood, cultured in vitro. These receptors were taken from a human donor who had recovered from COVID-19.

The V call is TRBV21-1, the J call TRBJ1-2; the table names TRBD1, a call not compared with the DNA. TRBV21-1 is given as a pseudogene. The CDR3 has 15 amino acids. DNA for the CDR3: TGTGCCAGCGTAAGAGTGCGTCCCTCGGAAAATGGCTACACCTTC. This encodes CASVRVRPSENGYTF.

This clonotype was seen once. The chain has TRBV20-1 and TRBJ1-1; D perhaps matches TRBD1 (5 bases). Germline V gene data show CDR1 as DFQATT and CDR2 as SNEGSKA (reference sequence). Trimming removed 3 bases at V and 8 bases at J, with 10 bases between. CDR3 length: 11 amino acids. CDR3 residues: CSARLQEEAFF. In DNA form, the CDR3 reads TGCAGTGCTAGGCTACAGGAGGAAGCTTTCTTT.

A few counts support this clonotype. The CDR3 DNA sequence: TGTGCCAGCAGCTTGGGGTCCTACAATGAGCAGTTCTTC. It specifies CASSLGSYNEQFF. The chain employs TRBV7-3 and TRBJ2-1; D unclear. The CDR3 has 13 amino acids. With 3 bases removed from V and 1 base from J, the gap between germline ends came to 4 bases. Germline-derived CDR1 and CDR2 are SGHTA and FQGTGA.

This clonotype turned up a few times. The CDR3 here is CASSVLEGTQYF. The CDR3 nucleotides are TGTGCCAGCAGCGTACTAGAGGGGACCCAGTACTTC. The chain carries TRBV7-6 and TRBJ2-5; perhaps TRBD2 as D (5 bases). V dropped 5 bases and J dropped 7 bases, with 11 bases sitting between them. The CDR3 sequence is 12 residues long. In germline, CDR1 is SGHVS, CDR2 FNYEAQ.

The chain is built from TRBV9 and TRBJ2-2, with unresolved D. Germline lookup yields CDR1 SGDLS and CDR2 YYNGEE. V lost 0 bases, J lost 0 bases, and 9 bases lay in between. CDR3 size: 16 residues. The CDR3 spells CASSVGPSPNTGELFF. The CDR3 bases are TGTGCCAGCAGCGTAGGCCCTAGTCCGAACACCGGGGAGCTGTTTTTT.

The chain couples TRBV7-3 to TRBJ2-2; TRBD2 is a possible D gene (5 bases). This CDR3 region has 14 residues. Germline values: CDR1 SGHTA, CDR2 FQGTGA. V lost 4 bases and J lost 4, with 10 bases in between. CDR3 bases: TGTGCCAGCAGCTCCCAGGCGGGCACCGGGGAGCTGTTTTTT. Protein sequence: CASSSQAGTGELFF.

CDR3 residues: CASKTNVGGYTF. The CDR3 DNA reads as TGTGCCAGCAAGACGAACGTTGGGGGCTACACCTTC. The chain is built from TRBV2 and TRBJ1-2; D is ambiguous. The CDR3 is made up of 12 amino acids. V shed 7 bases and J shed 8 bases, with 14 bases lying between them. CDR1 and CDR2 (germline): SNHLY, FYNNEI. The full variable domain, its missing parts supplied by reference TRBV2 and TRBJ1-2, is EPEVTQTPSHQVTQMGQEVILRCVPISNHLYFYWYRQILGQKVEFLVSFYNNEISEKSEIFDDQFSVERPDGSNFTLKIRSTKLEDSAMYFCASKTNVGGYTFGSGTRLTVV.

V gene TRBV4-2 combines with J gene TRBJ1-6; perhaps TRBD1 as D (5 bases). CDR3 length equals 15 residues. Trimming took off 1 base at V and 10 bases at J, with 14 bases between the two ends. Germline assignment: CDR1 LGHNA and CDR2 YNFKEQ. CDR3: CASSQVEGVGSPLHF. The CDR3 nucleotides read TGTGCCAGCAGCCAAGTTGAAGGGGTTGGGTCACCCCTCCACTTT.

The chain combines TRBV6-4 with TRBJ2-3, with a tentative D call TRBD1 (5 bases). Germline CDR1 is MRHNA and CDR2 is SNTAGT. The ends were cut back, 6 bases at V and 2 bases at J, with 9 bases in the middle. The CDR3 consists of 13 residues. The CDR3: CASSQTVTDTQYF. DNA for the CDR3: TGTGCCAGCAGCCAGACAGTCACAGATACGCAGTATTTT.

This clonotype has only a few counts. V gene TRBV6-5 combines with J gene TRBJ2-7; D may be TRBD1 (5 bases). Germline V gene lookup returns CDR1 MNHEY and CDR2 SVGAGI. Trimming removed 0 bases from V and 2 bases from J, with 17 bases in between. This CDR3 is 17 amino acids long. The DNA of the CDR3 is TGTGCCAGCAGTTACTCGTTTCGTGGCAGGGCAACCTACGAGCAGTACTTC. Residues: CASSYSFRGRATYEQYF.

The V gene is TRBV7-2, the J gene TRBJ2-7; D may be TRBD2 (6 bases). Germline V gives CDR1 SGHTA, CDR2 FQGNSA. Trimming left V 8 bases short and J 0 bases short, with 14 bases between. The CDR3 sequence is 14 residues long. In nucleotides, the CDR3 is TGTGCCAGCGCAGCCTCGGGGGACTCCTACGAGCAGTACTTC. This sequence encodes CASAASGDSYEQYF.

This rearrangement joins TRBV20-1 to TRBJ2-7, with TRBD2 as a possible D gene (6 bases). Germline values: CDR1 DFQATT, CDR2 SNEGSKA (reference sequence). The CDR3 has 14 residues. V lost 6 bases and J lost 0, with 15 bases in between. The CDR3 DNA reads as TGCAGTGCGGGAGGACTCCCAAGCTCCTACGAGCAGTACTTC. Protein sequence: CSAGGLPSSYEQYF.

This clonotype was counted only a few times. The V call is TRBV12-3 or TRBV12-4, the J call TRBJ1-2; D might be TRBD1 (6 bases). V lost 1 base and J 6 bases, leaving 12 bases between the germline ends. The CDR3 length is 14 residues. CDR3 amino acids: CASSLVSGANGYTF. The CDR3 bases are TGTGCCAGCAGTTTAGTTTCGGGGGCGAATGGCTACACCTTC.

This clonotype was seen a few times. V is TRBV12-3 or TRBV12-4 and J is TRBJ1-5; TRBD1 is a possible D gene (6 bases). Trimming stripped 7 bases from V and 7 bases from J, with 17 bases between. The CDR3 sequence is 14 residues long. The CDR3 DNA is TGTGCCAGCAACTATGACAGGCCTCGACAGCCCCAGCATTTT. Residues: CASNYDRPRQPQHF.

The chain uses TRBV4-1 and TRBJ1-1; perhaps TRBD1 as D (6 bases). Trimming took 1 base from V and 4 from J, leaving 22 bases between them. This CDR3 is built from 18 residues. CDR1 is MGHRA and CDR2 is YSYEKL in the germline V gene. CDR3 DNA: TGCGCCAGCAGCCAAGGACAGGTCGTCGCCCTCAGCGGCACTGAAGCTTTCTTT. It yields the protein CASSQGQVVALSGTEAFF.

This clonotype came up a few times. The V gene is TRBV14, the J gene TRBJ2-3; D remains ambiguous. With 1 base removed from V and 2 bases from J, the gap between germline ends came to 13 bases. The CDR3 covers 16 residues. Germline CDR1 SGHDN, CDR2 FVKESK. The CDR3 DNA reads TGTGCCAGCAGCCAAGTTTTGCAGGCTATCACAGATACGCAGTATTTT. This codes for CASSQVLQAITDTQYF. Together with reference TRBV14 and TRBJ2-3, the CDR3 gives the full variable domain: EAGVTQFPSHSVIEKGQTVTLRCDPISGHDNLYWYRRVMGKEIKFLLHFVKESKQDESGMPNNRFLAERTGGTYSTLKVQPAELEDSGVYFCASSQVLQAITDTQYFGPGTRLTVL.